These T cell receptor beta chains were read from a single sample in a study of CD8 T cells in Susac syndrome. TCRdb recomputed calls from the immunoSEQ multiplex PCR reads with MiXCR, one row per CDR3 protein. The sample holds 140,000 or so distinct CDR3 sequences; 90% to 96% are singletons and the top ten take 0.065% to 0.095%. Sequencing used CD4+ T cells from PBMCs. The receptors were gathered from a human donor with Susac syndrome. CDR3s include the opening cysteine and the closing phenylalanine or tryptophan. The D gene is left open where the match is weak. The size entry is marked missing in some rows and otherwise reads once, few, many or a size class.

v_call	d_call	j_call	clone_size	cdr3_aa	cdr3_nt
TRBV11-2	NA	TRBJ2-5	NA	CASSSSRGGAQETQYF	TGTGCCAGCAGCTCTTCCAGGGGGGGGGCCCAAGAGACCCAGTACTTC
TRBV28	TRBD2	TRBJ2-1	NA	CASISGRFNEQFF	TGTGCCAGCATTAGCGGGAGGTTTAATGAGCAGTTCTTC
TRBV12-3/TRBV12-4	TRBD1	TRBJ1-2	NA	CASKPPRDRAGYTF	TGTGCCAGCAAACCCCCTCGGGACAGGGCTGGCTACACCTTC
TRBV12-3/TRBV12-4	NA	TRBJ1-1	NA	CASSSQGGSTEAFF	TGTGCCAGTAGTTCCCAGGGAGGGAGCACTGAAGCTTTCTTT
TRBV20-1	NA	TRBJ2-2	NA	CSANRDNGELFF	TGCAGTGCTAACAGGGATAACGGGGAGCTGTTTTTT
TRBV27	TRBD2	TRBJ2-2	NA	CASMPGLAGAVGELFF	TGTGCCAGCATGCCCGGACTAGCGGGAGCCGTCGGGGAGCTGTTTTTT
TRBV29-1	TRBD1	TRBJ2-1	NA	CSSSGQPHYNEQFF	TGCAGCTCCTCGGGACAGCCCCACTACAATGAGCAGTTCTTC
TRBV27	NA	TRBJ2-1	NA	CASSLRQATYVEQFF	TGTGCCAGCAGTTTACGACAGGCCACGTATGTCGAGCAGTTCTTC
TRBV12-3/TRBV12-4	NA	TRBJ1-1	NA	CASRDAGLSEAFF	TGTGCCAGCAGGGATGCAGGGCTATCTGAAGCTTTCTTT
TRBV28	TRBD1	TRBJ1-5	once	CASSTGTGMEPQHF	TGTGCCAGCAGTACCGGGACAGGGATGGAGCCCCAGCATTTT
TRBV10-3	NA	TRBJ1-2	NA	CAISETDYGYTF	TGTGCCATCAGTGAGACCGACTATGGCTACACCTTC
TRBV23-1	NA	TRBJ1-5	NA	CASIFRLGSINQPQHF	TGCGCCAGCATTTTCCGGTTGGGGAGTATCAATCAGCCCCAGCATTTT
TRBV29-1	TRBD2	TRBJ2-1	NA	CSGTLARGGGEQFF	TGCAGCGGGACACTAGCGAGGGGAGGCGGTGAGCAGTTCTTC
TRBV20-1	NA	TRBJ2-5	NA	CSAPPPGAETQYF	TGCAGTGCGCCGCCCCCGGGGGCGGAGACCCAGTACTTC
TRBV27	NA	TRBJ2-2	once	CASSLEVRGNTGELFF	TGTGCCAGCAGTTTAGAAGTTCGGGGAAACACCGGGGAGCTGTTTTTT
TRBV15	TRBD2	TRBJ2-1	NA	CATSRDAASGSYNEQFF	TGTGCCACCAGCAGAGATGCGGCTAGCGGGTCCTACAATGAGCAGTTCTTC
TRBV3-1	NA	TRBJ2-1	NA	CASSRGDLVGEQFF	TGTGCCAGCAGCCGTGGGGACTTAGTGGGTGAGCAGTTCTTC
TRBV29-1	NA	TRBJ2-7	NA	CSVAVPDEQYF	TGCAGCGTTGCGGTTCCGGACGAGCAGTACTTC
TRBV3-1	NA	TRBJ2-6	NA	CASSPPWGGGANVLTF	TGTGCCAGCAGCCCGCCGTGGGGCGGTGGGGCCAACGTCCTGACTTTC
TRBV7-3	TRBD2	TRBJ2-5	once	CASSSKGSREETQYF	TGTGCCAGCAGCTCAAAGGGCTCGCGGGAGGAGACCCAGTACTTC
TRBV20-1	NA	TRBJ1-5	NA	CSASPGGGQPQHF	TGCAGTGCTAGTCCGGGGGGTGGCCAGCCCCAGCATTTT
TRBV20-1	NA	TRBJ1-5	once	CSAQTGDTNQPQHF	TGCAGTGCTCAAACCGGGGACACCAATCAGCCCCAGCATTTT
TRBV28	NA	TRBJ2-1	NA	CASSVSYEQFF	TGTGCCAGCAGTGTAAGCTATGAGCAGTTCTTC
TRBV20-1	TRBD2	TRBJ2-7	NA	CSASEGSGNEQYF	TGCAGTGCGAGCGAGGGTAGCGGGAACGAGCAGTACTTC
TRBV5-1	NA	TRBJ2-6	NA	CASSLGQPLSGANVLTF	TGCGCCAGCAGCTTAGGACAGCCCCTCTCTGGGGCCAACGTCCTGACTTTC
TRBV20-1	TRBD2	TRBJ2-7	NA	CSATPGTSLYEQYF	TGCAGTGCAACCCCCGGGACTAGCTTGTACGAGCAGTACTTC
TRBV4-1	NA	TRBJ2-3	NA	CASSGAWTDTQYF	TGCGCCAGCAGTGGTGCTTGGACAGATACGCAGTATTTT
TRBV29-1	TRBD2	TRBJ2-3	NA	CSVEDRQRENTQYF	TGCAGCGTTGAAGATCGACAGCGGGAGAATACGCAGTATTTT
TRBV6-4	TRBD2	TRBJ2-1	NA	CASSSIAGEYNEQFF	TGTGCCAGCAGTTCGATAGCGGGGGAGTACAATGAGCAGTTCTTC
TRBV29-1	NA	TRBJ2-7	NA	CSVEKFGAGREQYF	TGCAGCGTTGAGAAGTTTGGGGCCGGGCGCGAGCAGTACTTC
TRBV20-1	NA	TRBJ2-7	NA	CSAAGPTYEQYF	TGCAGTGCTGCCGGGCCAACCTACGAGCAGTACTTC
TRBV7-9	TRBD1	TRBJ2-7	NA	CASSQGAYDEQYF	TGTGCCAGCAGCCAGGGGGCGTACGACGAGCAGTACTTC
TRBV5-4	TRBD1	TRBJ2-1	NA	CASSTDRFNEQFF	TGTGCCAGCAGCACGGACAGGTTCAATGAGCAGTTCTTC
TRBV19	NA	TRBJ2-7	NA	CASSPLGGPYEQYF	TGTGCCAGTAGCCCCTTGGGGGGGCCCTACGAGCAGTACTTC
TRBV3-1	NA	TRBJ1-3	NA	CASSPQWGSAGNTIYF	TGTGCCAGCAGCCCGCAGTGGGGGTCGGCTGGAAACACCATATATTTT
TRBV20-1	NA	TRBJ2-5	NA	CSARQGSTETQYF	TGCAGTGCTAGGCAGGGATCCACGGAGACCCAGTACTTC
TRBV6-5	NA	TRBJ2-1	NA	CASTGGFVNEQFF	TGTGCCAGCACTGGTGGATTCGTAAATGAGCAGTTCTTC
TRBV18	NA	TRBJ1-6	NA	CASSPGGVGGGSPLHF	TGTGCCAGCTCACCGGGAGGGGTCGGCGGTGGTTCACCCCTCCACTTT
TRBV20-1	NA	TRBJ2-7	NA	CSASIAGKGVLSYEQYF	TGCAGTGCTAGTATCGCAGGGAAGGGGGTCCTCTCCTACGAGCAGTACTTC
TRBV19	NA	TRBJ1-2	NA	CASSPGPLAVGYTF	TGTGCCAGTAGTCCCGGGCCGTTAGCCGTCGGCTACACCTTC
TRBV29-1	TRBD1	TRBJ2-7	NA	CSARQGAGEQYF	TGCAGCGCCCGACAGGGGGCCGGCGAGCAGTACTTC
TRBV7-2	TRBD2	TRBJ2-3	NA	CASSFPGGITDTQYF	TGTGCCAGCAGCTTTCCGGGGGGGATCACAGATACGCAGTATTTT
TRBV20-1	NA	TRBJ2-1	NA	CSARARVHEQFF	TGCAGTGCTAGAGCAAGGGTTCATGAGCAGTTCTTC
TRBV20-1	NA	TRBJ1-1	NA	CSARAPMNTEAFF	TGCAGTGCTAGAGCTCCCATGAACACTGAAGCTTTCTTT
TRBV3-1	NA	TRBJ1-6	NA	CASSQATGTERTPLHF	TGTGCCAGCAGCCAAGCAACCGGGACCGAGAGAACACCCCTCCACTTT
TRBV20-1	TRBD2	TRBJ2-3	once	CSALWAGGRSTDTQYF	TGCAGTGCCCTGTGGGCGGGAGGGCGGAGCACAGATACGCAGTATTTT
TRBV9	NA	TRBJ2-7	NA	CASSIGSPRAGESYEQYF	TGTGCCAGCAGCATTGGCTCGCCCCGGGCAGGGGAATCCTACGAGCAGTACTTC
TRBV18	NA	TRBJ2-5	NA	CASSPPVTRQETQYF	TGTGCCAGCTCACCACCCGTAACTCGGCAAGAGACCCAGTACTTC
TRBV20-1	NA	TRBJ2-7	NA	CSARGTAGAYF	TGCAGTGCTAGAGGAACCGCGGGGGCTTACTTC
TRBV7-2	NA	TRBJ1-1	NA	CASSPRQVGGTEAFF	TGTGCCAGCAGCCCCCGACAGGTGGGGGGCACTGAAGCTTTCTTT
TRBV29-1	NA	TRBJ1-1	NA	CSVEGGTEAFF	TGCAGCGTTGAGGGGGGCACTGAAGCTTTCTTT
TRBV7-2	NA	TRBJ2-7	NA	CASSYSSPGRYEQYF	TGTGCCAGCAGCTACAGCAGCCCTGGCCGATACGAGCAGTACTTC
TRBV29-1	NA	TRBJ2-2	NA	CSATTGQAIGELFF	TGCAGCGCCACCACGGGGCAGGCCATTGGGGAGCTGTTTTTT
TRBV15	TRBD1	TRBJ1-4	NA	CATSSGTGLIDEKLFF	TGTGCCACCAGCAGCGGGACAGGGTTAATCGATGAAAAACTGTTTTTT
TRBV20-1	TRBD1	TRBJ1-1	once	CSVTETGQTEAFF	TGCAGTGTTACCGAGACAGGGCAAACTGAAGCTTTCTTT
TRBV20-1	TRBD1	TRBJ2-3	NA	CSARDRVLSTDTQYF	TGCAGTGCTCGGGACAGGGTACTTAGCACAGATACGCAGTATTTT
TRBV5-4	NA	TRBJ2-5	NA	CASSGGEAQETQYF	TGTGCCAGCAGCGGAGGGGAGGCCCAAGAGACCCAGTACTTC